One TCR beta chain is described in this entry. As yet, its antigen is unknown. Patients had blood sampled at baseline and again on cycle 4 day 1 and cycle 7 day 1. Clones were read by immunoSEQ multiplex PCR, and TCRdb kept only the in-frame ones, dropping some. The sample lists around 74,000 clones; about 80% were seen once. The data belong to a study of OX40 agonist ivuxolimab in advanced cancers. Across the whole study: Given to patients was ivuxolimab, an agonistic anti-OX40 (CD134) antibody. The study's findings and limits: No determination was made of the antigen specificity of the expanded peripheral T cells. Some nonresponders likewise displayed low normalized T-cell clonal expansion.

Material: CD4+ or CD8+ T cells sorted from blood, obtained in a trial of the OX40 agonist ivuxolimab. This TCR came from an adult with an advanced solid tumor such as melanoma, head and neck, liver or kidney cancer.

CDR3 region: CASSYRGGVAFF. CDR3 DNA: TGTGCCAGCAGTTACAGGGGAGGGGTAGCTTTCTTT. This chain joins TRBV6-5 and TRBJ1-1; D may be TRBD1 (5 bases). The CDR3 runs to 12 residues. Germline CDR1 and CDR2: MNHEY and SVGAGI. Trimming cost V 2 bases and J 10 bases, with 11 bases left between them.